The 7 T cell receptor beta chains below were found in one sample sequenced in a study of cytotoxic CD8 clonotypes in ibrutinib-treated CLL. Libraries were prepared by immunoSEQ multiplex PCR; TCRdb keeps only in-frame clonotypes and omits some of them. The sample has under 150,000 clones; about 91% are singletons. Sample: PBMCs, taken after 12 months of ibrutinib treatment. The receptors originated from a human donor with chronic lymphocytic leukemia.

The V gene is TRBV5-8, the J gene TRBJ2-5, with D possibly matching TRBD1 (6 bases). V was cut by 4 bases and J by 4 bases, with 17 bases left in between. The CDR3 contains 15 residues. Germline-derived CDR1 and CDR2 are SGHTS and YDEGEE. CDR3 amino acids: CASSPQGRQPETQYF. For the CDR3, the DNA is TGTGCCAGCAGCCCCCAGGGGCGACAACCAGAGACCCAGTACTTC.

The chain employs TRBV4-2 and TRBJ2-7; D may be TRBD2 (5 bases). V lost 5 bases and J 6 bases, leaving 8 bases between the germline ends. CDR3 size: 11 residues. CDR1 and CDR2 (germline): LGHNA, YNFKEQ. This chain's CDR3 is CASSGLFEQYF. CDR3 DNA: TGTGCCAGCAGCGGACTTTTCGAGCAGTACTTC.

This clone occurred a few times. This sequence joins TRBV11-2 and TRBJ1-2; 7 positions agree with TRBD1. The CDR3 consists of 15 residues. J lost 8 bases, V lost 0 bases, and 9 bases had no gene match. Germline V gene sequence: CDR1 SGHAT, CDR2 FQNNGV. The CDR3 nucleotides are TGTGCCAGCAGCTTAGATCAGGGGCAGACAGGGGGCTACACCTTC. Protein product: CASSLDQGQTGGYTF.

The J gene is TRBJ2-7, the V gene TRBV4-2, with TRBD2 identical over 13 bases. The CDR3 is 16 amino acids. The J segment lost 6 bases and the V segment lost 0 bases, leaving 5 bases of the junction unmatched. CDR1 and CDR2 from the germline V gene are LGHNA and YNFKEQ. The CDR3 region is CASSQDTSGRAGEQYF. CDR3 coding DNA: TGTGCCAGCAGCCAAGATACTAGCGGGAGGGCCGGCGAGCAGTACTTC.

This clone was counted only a few times. The chain employs TRBV11-2 and TRBJ2-7, with D uncertain. V lost 5 bases, J lost 1 base, and 18 bases lay in between. The CDR3 sequence is 16 residues long. Germline lookup yields CDR1 SGHAT and CDR2 FQNNGV. Here the CDR3 DNA reads TGTGCCAGCAGCCTCGGTTTGGGCGGTAATTCCTACGAGCAGTACTTC. Protein product: CASSLGLGGNSYEQYF.

The chain joins TRBV28 to TRBJ2-6; D possibly corresponds to TRBD2 (5 bases). The CDR3 has 15 residues. The ends were cut back, 5 bases at V and 2 bases at J, with 10 bases in the middle. Germline-derived CDR1 and CDR2 are MDHEN and SYDVKM. DNA of the CDR3: TGTGCCAGCAGTCGCAGCGGACCTGGGGCCAACGTCCTGACTTTC. This gives the protein CASSRSGPGANVLTF.

This sequence joins TRBV28 and TRBJ2-7, with 13 bases identical to TRBD2. This CDR3 has 16 amino acids. CDR1 is MDHEN and CDR2 is SYDVKM in the germline V gene. The V gene end was trimmed by 4 bases and the J gene end by 3 bases; junction bases not matched to a gene: 6. The CDR3 nucleotides read TGTGCCAGCAGTTCGGGACTAGCGGGAACTTTCTACGAGCAGTACTTC. It specifies CASSSGLAGTFYEQYF.